The clone carrying this T cell receptor beta chain was seen a handful of times. Its specificity is not known. Donors were six healthy women in three monozygous twin pairs. TCRdb re-called the 5' RACE reads with MiXCR, one entry per CDR3 protein. The sample has roughly 340,000 distinct CDR3 sequences; 28% are singletons. CDR1 LNHDA and CDR2 SQIVND come from the germline V gene (reference sequence). V was clipped by 4 bases and J by 3 bases; unmatched bases: 8. This CDR3 contains 15 residues. This sample stems from a study of identical twins' blood T cells. In the study overall: Approximately 12 libraries, six alpha and six beta, gave 45 million to 50 million reads.

Study findings and constraints: Twins reportedly had markedly more similar V usage than unrelated donors, even among out-of-frame TCRbeta clonotypes. Abundant TCRbeta CDR3s overlapped more between twins than with unrelated donors.

The chain joins TRBV19 to TRBJ1-1, with 7 bases aligning to TRBD1. The source of this sequence is a woman between 18 and 49 years old in good health. The material sequenced was PBMCs. CDR3 nucleotides: TGTGCCAGTAGTACCGACAGGGCCAGGGACACTGAAGCTTTCTTT. Translating it yields CASSTDRARDTEAFF.